Listed below are T cell receptor beta chains from one sample, sequenced in a study of spatial heterogeneity in lung cancer. TCRdb reprocessed the 5' RACE reads via MiXCR and lists one record per CDR3 protein. Here the sample spans under 4,500 distinct CDR3 sequences, 6% being singletons. The sequencing here drew on lung tumor tissue, taken at surgery. The origin of the receptors is a male donor with early-stage non-small cell lung cancer. Both conserved end residues are part of each CDR3. Fields, in order: clone size, J gene, V gene, D gene, CDR3 DNA, CDR3 protein. D genes are given only for firm matches. Part of the rows lack a size; the others show once, few, many or a class for expanded clones.

many TRBJ2-7 TRBV10-3 TRBD2 TGTGCCATCGGGACTAGTGGTAACGAGCAGTACTTC CAIGTSGNEQYF
. TRBJ1-4 TRBV29-1 . TGCAGCGTTAGTCAATCAACTAATGAAAAACTGTTTTTT CSVSQSTNEKLFF
many TRBJ2-1 TRBV11-2 TRBD2 TGTGCCAGCAGCTCGTACCTAGCGGGAGGTCCCCCGATGGAGTTCTTC CASSSYLAGGPPMEFF
few TRBJ1-2 TRBV12-3/TRBV12-4 TRBD1 TGTGCCAGCAGCGACAGGGGCGGCTATGGCTACACCTTC CASSDRGGYGYTF
medium-sized TRBJ1-2 TRBV10-3 . TGTGCCATCAAAGCACAGGCAGGGGATGTGGGCTACACCTTC CAIKAQAGDVGYTF
medium-sized TRBJ2-1 TRBV5-1 TRBD2 TGCGCCAGCAGCTTGGCAGGACTAGCGGGAGGGAATGAGCAGTTCTTC CASSLAGLAGGNEQFF
medium-sized TRBJ2-5 TRBV7-9 . TGTGCCAGCAGTTCAAGTCAAACTTATTACCAAGAGACCCAGTACTTC CASSSSQTYYQETQYF
medium-sized TRBJ2-1 TRBV12-3/TRBV12-4 TRBD2 TGTGCCAGCAGAACTAGCGGGAATGAGCAGTTCTTC CASRTSGNEQFF
medium-sized TRBJ1-5 TRBV6-2/TRBV6-3 . TGTGCCAGCAGTCCCACCGCCAGCAAGAATCAGCCCCAGCATTTT CASSPTASKNQPQHF
few TRBJ2-4 TRBV7-2 . TGTGCCAGCAGCTTAGCCGAGACAGCAGCCAAAAACATTCAGTACTTC CASSLAETAAKNIQYF
many TRBJ2-3 TRBV12-3/TRBV12-4 TRBD2 TGTGCCAGCAGTTTAGGCGGACTAGCGGGATACACAGATACGCAGTATTTT CASSLGGLAGYTDTQYF
medium-sized TRBJ1-1 TRBV6-5 TRBD1 TGTGCCAGCAGTTACAGGGGGCTCGTGCTGTACACTGAAGCTTTCTTT CASSYRGLVLYTEAFF
many TRBJ2-7 TRBV29-1 TRBD2 TGCAGCGTGGCCGGGACTAGCGGGAGGGCCTCGGGAGAGCAGTACTTC CSVAGTSGRASGEQYF
medium-sized TRBJ2-2 TRBV6-5 TRBD1 TGTGCCAGCAGTTCCCGACAGGGGGCCGCCGGGGAGCTGTTTTTT CASSSRQGAAGELFF
many TRBJ2-7 TRBV29-1 . TGCAGCGTTGTCAGGTCCTACGAGCAGTACTTC CSVVRSYEQYF
medium-sized TRBJ2-5 TRBV4-1 TRBD1 TGCGCCAGCAGCCGTCCGCCTGGGACAGGGGGCAGCCAAGAGACCCAGTACTTC CASSRPPGTGGSQETQYF
medium-sized TRBJ2-5 TRBV5-1 . TGCGCCAGCAGCTTGGGAGGGAGCCAAGAGACCCAGTACTTC CASSLGGSQETQYF
medium-sized TRBJ1-4 TRBV29-1 . TGCAGCGTCGGAACAGGGCGTGAAAAACTGTTTTTT CSVGTGREKLFF
many TRBJ1-1 TRBV20-1 . TGCAGTGCCTCCTATCGCGACCGACTTACTGAAGCTTTCTTT CSASYRDRLTEAFF
medium-sized TRBJ1-3 TRBV12-3/TRBV12-4 . TGTGCCAGCAGCATAGCGGGAAACACCATATATTTT CASSIAGNTIYF
many TRBJ2-5 TRBV5-1 . TGCGCCAGCAGCTCCGGGACTCCGGGGGAGACCCAGTACTTC CASSSGTPGETQYF
. TRBJ2-7 TRBV3-1 . TGTGCCAGCAGCCCCGGGAACTCCTACGAGCAGTACTTC CASSPGNSYEQYF
medium-sized TRBJ1-1 TRBV28 TRBD1 TGTGCCAGCATCTCCGGGACAGGGGTCCGCACTGAAGCTTTCTTT CASISGTGVRTEAFF
many TRBJ1-4 TRBV4-3 . TGCGCCAGCAGCCAAGATTGGGGAGGGAGTGAAAAACTGTTTTTT CASSQDWGGSEKLFF
many TRBJ2-2 TRBV11-2 . TGTGCCAGCAGCTCGGGCGCGGGTCCTTCCGCGAACACCGGGGAGCTGTTTTTT CASSSGAGPSANTGELFF
. TRBJ2-7 TRBV7-9 . TGTGCCAGCAGCTTGGCACAGGCCGACTCCTACGAGCAGTACTTC CASSLAQADSYEQYF
many TRBJ2-5 TRBV20-1 . TGCAGTGCCCATGAGCCACCGGGACAAGAGACCCAGTACTTC CSAHEPPGQETQYF
medium-sized TRBJ1-2 TRBV14 . TGTGCCAGCAGCCGTGGGGACGGCTTCTACACCTTC CASSRGDGFYTF
medium-sized TRBJ2-3 TRBV28 TRBD2 TGTGCCAGCAGCCCCGCGGGAGGGTTAGAAGATACGCAGTATTTT CASSPAGGLEDTQYF